What follows are 22 T cell receptor beta chains derived from one specimen sequenced in a study of T cells after yellow fever vaccination. TCRdb used MiXCR to reprocess the 5' RACE reads, holding one entry per CDR3 protein. The data show about 320,000 distinct CDR3 sequences, approximately 12% seen once. The sample consisted of CD4+ T cells sorted from PBMCs, taken 15 days after the yellow fever booster vaccination. The origin of the receptors is a man aged 18 to 29 who received the YFV17D yellow fever vaccine.

At least ten counts were recorded for this clonotype. The rearrangement uses TRBV12-3 or TRBV12-4 and TRBJ2-3; 9 nucleotides align to TRBD2. Germline trimming cut 5 bases from V and 2 bases from J; bases unmatched to any gene: 5. This CDR3 is built from 15 residues. CDR3 in amino acids: CASSPAGGTTDTQYF. The CDR3 DNA sequence: TGTGCCAGCAGTCCAGCGGGGGGAACCACAGATACGCAGTATTTT.

This sequence joins TRBV9 and TRBJ1-1, with 9 bases matching TRBD1. CDR1 SGDLS and CDR2 YYNGEE come from the germline V gene. This CDR3 has 12 amino acids. The junction had 6 bases not matched to a gene; V was cut back by 3 bases and J by 12 bases. The CDR3 reads CASSGGQGRTFF. The CDR3 DNA reads as TGTGCCAGCAGCGGCGGACAGGGGAGGACTTTCTTT.

The chain carries TRBV10-2 and TRBJ1-2; 9 nucleotides line up with TRBD1. CDR1 is WSHSY and CDR2 is SAAADI in the germline V gene. The CDR3 has 15 amino acids. The J segment lost 0 bases and the V segment lost 6 bases, leaving 5 bases of the junction unmatched. DNA of the CDR3: TGCGCCAGCAGACCGGGACAGGGATCTAACTATGGCTACACCTTC. Translated: CASRPGQGSNYGYTF.

As DNA, the CDR3 is TGTGCCAGCAGCTCGGTTAGCGGGGGCCGGGACATTCAGTACTTC. This gives the protein CASSSVSGGRDIQYF. V is TRBV7-2 and J is TRBJ2-4; 9 bases match TRBD2. CDR1 and CDR2 (germline): SGHTA, FQGNSA. The CDR3 is 15 residues long. V shed 4 bases and J 8 bases; nucleotides not matched to a gene: 9. Variable domain in full (rest from reference TRBV7-2 and TRBJ2-4): GAGVSQSPSNKVTEKGKDVELRCDPISGHTALYWYRQSLGQGLEFLIYFQGNSAPDKSGLPSDRFSAERTGGSVSTLTIQRTQQEDSAVYLCASSSVSGGRDIQYFGAGTRLSVL.

The chain couples TRBV6-5 to TRBJ1-2, with unresolved D. The CDR3 length is 13 residues. V lost 2 bases and J 8 bases, leaving 12 bases between the germline ends. Germline-derived CDR1 and CDR2 are MNHEY and SVGAGI. The CDR3 loop reads CASSYNPKAGYTF. The CDR3 region has the DNA TGTGCCAGCAGTTACAATCCCAAAGCGGGCTACACCTTC.

The genes are TRBV6-2 or TRBV6-3 and TRBJ2-2; D unclear. Germline assignment: CDR1 MNHEY and CDR2 SVGEGT. V lost 7 bases, J lost 4 bases, and 13 bases lay in between. This CDR3 has 14 amino acids. The CDR3 nucleotides read TGTGCCAGCAATAGGTCTCCGGGCACCGGGGAGCTGTTTTTT. Protein product: CASNRSPGTGELFF.

The chain employs TRBV7-2 and TRBJ2-3; maybe TRBD2 (5 bases). CDR3 length: 13 residues. Germline assignment: CDR1 SGHTA and CDR2 FQGNSA. Trimming took off 4 bases at V and 2 bases at J, with 7 bases between the two ends. The CDR3 is CASSSGVTDTQYF. CDR3 nucleotide sequence: TGTGCCAGCAGCTCCGGGGTCACAGATACGCAGTATTTT.

The chain uses TRBV5-1 and TRBJ1-6; D perhaps matches TRBD1 (5 bases). V was clipped by 6 bases and J by 10 bases, with 14 bases between them. The CDR3 is 13 residues long. The V gene's germline CDR1 is SGHRS and CDR2 YFSETQ. CDR3 sequence reads: CASMEGLASPLHF. The CDR3 nucleotides read TGCGCCAGCATGGAGGGGTTAGCATCACCCCTCCACTTT.

This clonotype has a count of ten or more. This sequence joins TRBV3-1 and TRBJ2-3, with 7 bases matching TRBD2. J gave up 6 bases and V 0 bases, and 0 bases lay outside the gene matches. The germline gives CDR1 LGHDT, CDR2 YNNKEL (reference sequence). The CDR3 has 13 residues. CDR3 sequence (DNA): TGTGCCAGCAGCCAAGAGGGAGGGGATACGCAGTATTTT. Its protein product is CASSQEGGDTQYF.

The chain combines TRBV7-9 with TRBJ2-7; TRBD1 agrees at 9 bases. This CDR3 spans 16 amino acids. J gave up 3 bases and V 1 base, and 7 bases lay outside the gene matches. Per the germline V gene, CDR1 is SEHNR and CDR2 is FQNEAQ (reference sequence). CDR3: CASSLDWDRDHYEQYF. In DNA form, the CDR3 reads TGTGCCAGCAGCTTAGACTGGGACAGGGACCACTACGAGCAGTACTTC.

The rearrangement uses TRBV7-8 and TRBJ2-2; D uncertain. CDR1 SGHVS and CDR2 FQNEAQ come from the germline V gene. This CDR3 contains 15 residues. With 5 bases removed from V and 1 base from J, the gap between germline ends came to 11 bases. CDR3 bases: TGTGCCAGCAGCCATGGACGGTGGAACACCGGGGAGCTGTTTTTT. Translated: CASSHGRWNTGELFF.

This clonotype has just a few counts. The V call is TRBV3-1, the J call TRBJ2-5; TRBD2 matches 7 bases. The length of the CDR3 is 16 residues. From germline, CDR1 is LGHDT and CDR2 YNNKEL (reference sequence). Losses at the gene ends were 4 bases for V and 5 bases for J; bases not matched to a gene: 13. In DNA, the CDR3 is TGTGCCAGCAGCCCGGGAACCGGGACTAAGGGGGAGACCCAGTACTTC. Amino acid sequence: CASSPGTGTKGETQYF.

There are a few counts of this clonotype. The chain has TRBV12-3 or TRBV12-4 and TRBJ2-3; the match to TRBD2 covers 7 bases. CDR3 length: 16 residues. With V trimmed by 5 bases and J by 9 bases, 17 bases remained unmatched. CDR3 sequence reads: CASSREVRDPLGTQYF. The CDR3 nucleotides read TGTGCCAGCAGTCGGGAGGTCCGAGACCCGTTAGGGACGCAGTATTTT.

This chain's CDR3 is CASSFKGSETQYF. As DNA, the CDR3 is TGTGCCAGCAGTTTTAAGGGCTCGGAGACCCAGTACTTC. This rearrangement joins TRBV12-3 or TRBV12-4 to TRBJ2-5; D gene uncertain. The ends were cut back, 3 bases at V and 5 bases at J, with 10 bases in the middle. The CDR3 spans 13 residues.

The chain joins TRBV24-1 to TRBJ2-1, with 8 bases matching TRBD1. The CDR3 spans 15 residues. V shed 5 bases, J shed 6 bases, and the junction held 8 bases outside the gene matches. Per germline, CDR1 KGHDR and CDR2 SFDVKD. CDR3 bases: TGTGCCACCAGTGTTCGGACAGGGATAGGCAATGAGCAGTTCTTC. This codes for CATSVRTGIGNEQFF.

This clonotype was counted between two and nine times. The chain carries TRBV6-2 or TRBV6-3 and TRBJ1-2, with 7 bases lining up with TRBD1. Germline V lookup: CDR1 MNHEY, CDR2 SVGEGT. The CDR3 is 13 residues long. V lost 6 bases, J lost 7 bases, and 8 bases stayed unmatched. The CDR3 is CASSLGTVTGYTF. The CDR3 coding sequence is TGTGCCAGCAGCCTCGGGACAGTGACTGGCTACACCTTC.

This clonotype was seen a handful of times. The genes are TRBV11-1 and TRBJ2-1, with 13 bases identical to TRBD2. Germline CDR1 SGHAT, CDR2 FQDESV (reference sequence). V trimming: 0 bases; J trimming: 5 bases; junction bases outside the gene matches: 13. The CDR3 is made up of 20 amino acids. The DNA for the CDR3 is TGTGCCAGCAGCTTAGCGGGGACTAGCGGGGCCTCAAGCTTTGACAATGAGCAGTTCTTC. Encoded protein: CASSLAGTSGASSFDNEQFF.

Comment on this clonotype: A much more abundant neighbour one base away suggests this may be a read error. The chain recombines TRBV6-5 with TRBJ1-6; no clear D. Per the germline V gene, CDR1 is MNHEY and CDR2 is SVGAGI. CDR3 length: 14 residues. CDR3 loop: CASRWTGLGSPLNF. The CDR3, as DNA: TGTGCCAGCAGATGGACTGGATTGGGGTCACCCCTCAACTTT.

This clonotype came up a few times. The chain employs TRBV27 and TRBJ2-3; D uncertain. Trimming left V 7 bases short and J 0 bases short, with 5 bases between. CDR3 length: 12 residues. CDR1 is MNHEY, CDR2 SMNVEV, per germline (reference sequence). The CDR3 loop is CASKGSTDTQYF. In DNA form, the CDR3 reads TGTGCCAGCAAGGGTAGCACAGATACGCAGTATTTT.

This clonotype was counted a few times. The chain links TRBV20-1 to TRBJ1-4; D gene ambiguous. V was cut by 5 bases and J by 5 bases, with 12 bases left in between. The CDR3 spans 13 residues. CDR1 is DFQATT, CDR2 SNEGSKA, per germline (reference sequence). CDR3 nucleotides: TGCAGTGCTGAGGGCCAGACGAATGAAAAACTGTTTTTT. As protein: CSAEGQTNEKLFF.

The rearrangement joins TRBV7-2 to TRBJ2-2; 10 bases align to TRBD1. Trimming at V came to 6 bases and at J to 5 bases, leaving 6 bases not matched to a gene. CDR1 and CDR2 (germline): SGHTA, FQGNSA. This CDR3 has 15 residues. In nucleotides, the CDR3 is TGTGCCAGCAGTTTCAGGACAGGGGGAACCGGGGAGCTGTTTTTT. As protein: CASSFRTGGTGELFF.

The sample holds a few counts of this clonotype. The chain joins TRBV6-5 to TRBJ2-4; the match to TRBD1 covers 8 bases. CDR1 and CDR2 from the germline V gene are MNHEY and SVGAGI. Unmatched junction bases numbered 10, after V lost 6 bases and J lost 6 bases. This CDR3 is built from 15 residues. CDR3 DNA: TGTGCCAGCAGACCAGGGACAGGAGGGGGAAACATTCAGTACTTC. It specifies CASRPGTGGGNIQYF.